What follows are 17 T cell receptor beta chains derived from one specimen sequenced in a study of technical replicates of blood from four donors. Generated by immunoSEQ multiplex PCR, the TCRdb table keeps only in-frame clones and is missing some. The table includes fewer than 85,000 clones, 80% to 95% detected once. Input material: T cells isolated from PBMCs. The origin of the receptors is a human donor in good health.

V and J are TRBV29-1 and TRBJ2-1; D is uncertain. V shed 4 bases and J shed 8 bases, with 15 bases lying between them. Germline values: CDR1 SQVTM, CDR2 ANQGSEA. CDR3 length: 13 residues. This chain's CDR3 is CSVAGIIRHEQFF. CDR3 nucleotide sequence: TGCAGCGTTGCGGGTATTATAAGACATGAGCAGTTCTTC.

The V call is TRBV11-2, the J call TRBJ2-7, with TRBD2 matching 7 bases. Germline loops: CDR1 SGHAT, CDR2 FQNNGV. Trimming cost V 1 base and J 3 bases; bases outside gene matches: 12. The CDR3 is 17 residues long. Written as DNA, the CDR3 is TGTGCCAGCAGCTTAGGGATGGCGGGAGTCGTTCTCTACGAGCAGTACTTC. Translating gives CASSLGMAGVVLYEQYF.

The chain couples TRBV6-4 to TRBJ1-5; the D is unclear. The CDR3 spans 17 residues. The germline V and J ends were trimmed by 3 bases and 7 bases, with 22 bases remaining between them. Germline CDR1 MRHNA, CDR2 SNTAGT. CDR3 sequence: CASSERGVARTGQPQHF. The CDR3 region has the DNA TGTGCCAGCAGTGAAAGAGGTGTCGCCCGGACGGGGCAGCCCCAGCATTTT.

This chain uses TRBV7-6 with TRBJ2-1; TRBD1 might be the D (6 bases). V lost 5 bases and J 1 base, leaving 12 bases between the germline ends. The CDR3 extends over 15 amino acids. Germline CDR1 and CDR2: SGHVS and FNYEAQ. DNA of the CDR3: TGTGCCAGCAGCCTAATGGACAGTTCCTACAATGAGCAGTTCTTC. Translated: CASSLMDSSYNEQFF.

The chain carries TRBV27 and TRBJ2-3; D not resolved. Trimming took 3 bases from V and 2 from J, leaving 9 bases between them. Germline V gene sequence: CDR1 MNHEY, CDR2 SMNVEV (reference sequence). The CDR3 length is 14 residues. CDR3 in amino acids: CASSLYSSTDTQYF. CDR3 nucleotide sequence: TGTGCCAGCAGTTTGTACTCTTCCACAGATACGCAGTATTTT.

This clone was seen just once. The chain couples TRBV7-9 to TRBJ1-2; D uncertain. Trimming stripped 5 bases from V and 1 base from J, with 8 bases between. Germline V gene lookup returns CDR1 SEHNR and CDR2 FQNEAQ (reference sequence). The length of the CDR3 is 13 residues. Written as DNA, the CDR3 is TGTGCCAGCAGCCGAGGGATTAACTATGGCTACACCTTC. This codes for CASSRGINYGYTF.

The CDR3 reads CASSYRSGNTIYF. The CDR3 DNA follows: TGTGCCAGCAGCTACAGATCTGGAAACACCATATATTTT. This chain joins TRBV5-5 and TRBJ1-3; no reliable D call. This CDR3 contains 13 residues. Germline loops: CDR1 SGHKS, CDR2 YYEKEE (reference sequence). Trimming took 3 bases from V and 1 from J, leaving 5 bases between them.

The chain couples TRBV4-1 to TRBJ2-1; 8 bases match TRBD2. Germline CDR1 MGHRA, CDR2 YSYEKL. The CDR3 consists of 15 residues. Trimming at V came to 1 base and at J to 8 bases, leaving 7 bases not matched to a gene. CDR3 residues: CASSQAGGPFYEQFF. CDR3 nucleotides: TGCGCCAGCAGCCAAGCGGGAGGGCCTTTCTATGAGCAGTTCTTC.

The chain uses TRBV13 and TRBJ2-7; the D gene is possibly TRBD1 (6 bases). CDR1 PRHDT and CDR2 FYEKMQ come from the germline V gene (reference sequence). Trimming pared 5 bases from V and 4 bases from J, leaving 18 bases between. CDR3 length: 15 residues. DNA of the CDR3: TGTGCCAGCAGCCCCTCGGACAGTTTTGGATACGAGCAGTACTTC. Translating it yields CASSPSDSFGYEQYF.

This chain uses TRBV5-1 with TRBJ1-4, with 10 bases lining up with TRBD1. Looked up from germline, CDR1 is SGHRS and CDR2 is YFSETQ. The V gene end was trimmed by 2 bases and the J gene end by 7 bases; junction bases not matched to a gene: 2. The CDR3 loop spans 14 amino acids. This chain's CDR3 is CASSFGQGGEKLFF. The CDR3, as DNA: TGCGCCAGCAGCTTTGGACAGGGGGGTGAAAAACTGTTTTTT.

The chain recombines TRBV7-9 with TRBJ1-1; no clear D. The CDR3 has 11 residues. Germline CDR1 and CDR2: SEHNR and FQNEAQ (reference sequence). V dropped 5 bases and J dropped 4 bases, with 5 bases sitting between them. The CDR3 loop is CASSLSTEAFF. Here the CDR3 DNA reads TGTGCCAGCAGCCTTTCCACTGAAGCTTTCTTT.

This clone was observed once. V gene TRBV7-9 combines with J gene TRBJ2-7; D possibly corresponds to TRBD2 (5 bases). Germline V gene lookup returns CDR1 SEHNR and CDR2 FQNEAQ (reference sequence). The germline V and J ends were trimmed by 2 bases and 1 base, with 12 bases remaining between them. The CDR3 runs to 15 residues. The CDR3 reads CASSLREGGSYEQYF. The CDR3 coding sequence is TGTGCCAGCAGCTTACGGGAAGGTGGGTCCTACGAGCAGTACTTC.

The CDR3 region is CAWSPGGYGYTF. CDR3 nucleotide sequence: TGTGCCTGGAGTCCGGGAGGCTATGGCTACACCTTC. The chain has TRBV30 and TRBJ1-2; D is uncertain. The CDR3 runs 12 residues. Between the trimmed V and J ends, which lost 2 bases and 4 bases, there was a span of 8 bases. Germline V lookup: CDR1 GTSNPN, CDR2 SVGIG (reference sequence).

The chain combines TRBV28 with TRBJ2-7; weak D call: TRBD1 (6 bases). This CDR3 is built from 17 residues. V was shortened by 5 bases and J by 4 bases, with 24 bases between the two germline ends. Germline CDR1 is MDHEN and CDR2 is SYDVKM. This CDR3 reads CASSVPRDTPYSYEQYF. CDR3 nucleotides: TGTGCCAGCAGTGTACCCCGGGACACCCCATACTCTTACGAGCAGTACTTC.

Only one count was recorded for this clone. The genes are TRBV6-5 and TRBJ2-7, with 7 nucleotides matching TRBD1. Trimming removed 10 bases from V and 4 bases from J; junction bases left unmatched: 13. The CDR3 sequence is 14 residues long. CDR1 and CDR2 from the germline V gene are MNHEY and SVGAGI. CDR3 in amino acids: CATMERGRVYEQYF. In DNA, the CDR3 is TGTGCCACGATGGAGAGGGGGCGCGTTTACGAGCAGTACTTC.

The J gene is TRBJ1-5, the V gene TRBV5-1; D unresolved. V shed 8 bases and J shed 4 bases, with 13 bases lying between them. Germline lookup yields CDR1 SGHRS and CDR2 YFSETQ. The CDR3 sequence is 13 residues long. CDR3 in amino acids: CASQREPNQPQHF. The DNA of the CDR3 is TGCGCCAGTCAGAGGGAACCTAATCAGCCCCAGCATTTT.

The rearrangement uses TRBV11-3 and TRBJ2-4; D gene unclear. Germline CDR1 SGHNT, CDR2 YENEEA. Trimming shortened V by 1 base and J by 3 bases, and 4 bases separated the two germline ends. The CDR3 contains 13 residues. CDR3 region: CASSLGGKNIQYF. In DNA, the CDR3 is TGTGCCAGCAGCTTAGGAGGCAAAAACATTCAGTACTTC.